These 2 T cell receptor beta chains were sequenced from one sample in a study of radiotherapy plus CTLA-4 blockade in lung cancer. The assay was immunoSEQ multiplex PCR, and TCRdb's table has in-frame clones only and misses some. The sample has 90,000 or so clones; approximately 83% are singletons. Sample: peripheral blood, taken from a patient treated with radiotherapy plus ipilimumab. The receptors stem from a human donor with non-small cell lung cancer who had stable disease on radiotherapy plus ipilimumab.

There are a few counts of this clone. The V and J genes are TRBV5-1 and TRBJ2-1; TRBD2 might be the D (5 bases). This CDR3 has 13 residues. V lost 1 base, J lost 7 bases, and 9 bases lay in between. The germline V gene encodes CDR1 SGHRS and CDR2 YFSETQ. Here the CDR3 reads CASSLSQRNEQFF. The CDR3 DNA follows: TGCGCCAGCAGCTTGTCCCAGCGGAATGAGCAGTTCTTC.

CDR3 DNA sequence: TGCGCCAGCAGCCAAGGCTCTAGAGCGGAGACCCAGTACTTC. Its protein is CASSQGSRAETQYF. The chain links TRBV4-1 to TRBJ2-5; D ambiguous. The CDR3 length is 14 residues. Germline lookup yields CDR1 MGHRA and CDR2 YSYEKL. Trimming stripped 1 base from V and 5 bases from J, with 11 bases between.